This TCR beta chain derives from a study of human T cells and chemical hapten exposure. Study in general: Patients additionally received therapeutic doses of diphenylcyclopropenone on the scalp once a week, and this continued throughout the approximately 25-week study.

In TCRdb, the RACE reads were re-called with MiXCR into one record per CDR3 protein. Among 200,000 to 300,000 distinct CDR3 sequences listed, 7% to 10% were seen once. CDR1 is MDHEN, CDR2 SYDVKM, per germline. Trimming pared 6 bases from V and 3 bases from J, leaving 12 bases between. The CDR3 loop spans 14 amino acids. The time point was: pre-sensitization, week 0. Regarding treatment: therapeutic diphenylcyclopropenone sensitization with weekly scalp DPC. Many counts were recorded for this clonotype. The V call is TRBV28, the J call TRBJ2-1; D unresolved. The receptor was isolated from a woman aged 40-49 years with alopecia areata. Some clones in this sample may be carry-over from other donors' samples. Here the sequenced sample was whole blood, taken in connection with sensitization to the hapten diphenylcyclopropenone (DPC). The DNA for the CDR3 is TGTGCCAGCAGGGCCCCTGACCTCTACAATGAGCAGTTCTTC. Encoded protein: CASRAPDLYNEQFF.